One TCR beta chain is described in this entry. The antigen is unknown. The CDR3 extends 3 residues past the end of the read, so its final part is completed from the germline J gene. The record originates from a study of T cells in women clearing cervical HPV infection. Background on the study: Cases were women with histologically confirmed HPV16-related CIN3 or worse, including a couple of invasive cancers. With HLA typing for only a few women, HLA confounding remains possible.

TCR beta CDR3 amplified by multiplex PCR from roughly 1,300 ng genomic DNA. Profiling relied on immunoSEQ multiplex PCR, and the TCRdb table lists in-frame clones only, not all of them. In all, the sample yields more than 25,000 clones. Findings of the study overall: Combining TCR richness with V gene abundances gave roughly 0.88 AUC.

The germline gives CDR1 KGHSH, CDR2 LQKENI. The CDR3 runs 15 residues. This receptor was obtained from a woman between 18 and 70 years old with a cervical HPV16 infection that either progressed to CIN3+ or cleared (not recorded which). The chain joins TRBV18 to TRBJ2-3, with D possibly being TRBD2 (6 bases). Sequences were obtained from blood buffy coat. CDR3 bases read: TGTGCCAGCTCACGGGGTACTAGCCCCCAAGAGACG. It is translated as CASSRGTSPQET. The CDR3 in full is CASSRGTSPQETQYF.